The clone carrying this TCR beta chain appeared many times. The antigen is not known. The sample is drawn from a study of cytomegalovirus exposure and HLA in healthy donors. General study findings and limits: Most of the TCR beta V segments (in an earlier analysis) were productive either about 87% or about 30% of the time.

60 Vbeta and 13 Jbeta primers were used in PCR. Assay used: immunoSEQ multiplex PCR; TCRdb lists only in-frame clones, some missing. Of some 110,000 clones listed, roughly a tenth are singletons. Trimming left V 7 bases short and J 4 bases short, with 11 bases between. The CDR3 is 12 amino acids. The germline V gene has CDR1 SGHRS and CDR2 YFSETQ. This rearrangement joins TRBV5-1 to TRBJ1-1; TRBD1 is a possible D gene (5 bases). This clonotype was sampled from a man aged 35 to 55 in good health and CMV-seropositive. Sequencing was performed on PBMCs. The CDR3: CASGTGGTEAFF. As DNA, the CDR3 is TGCGCCAGCGGGACTGGGGGCACTGAAGCTTTCTTT.